The present T cell receptor beta chain was sequenced within a study of PD-1 blockade in classical Hodgkin lymphoma. CDR3 size: 14 residues. Germline lookup yields CDR1 MNHEY and CDR2 SMNVEV (reference sequence). As to this clone: At one of its ends the junction is not consistent with the germline gene, which may arise from a read error.

Generated by immunoSEQ multiplex PCR, the TCRdb table keeps only in-frame clones and is missing some. In the table there are about 94,000 clones, 90% to 95% of which are singletons. Time point here: cycle 4 day 1 (C4D1), after 5 to 7 weeks of nivolumab. Each of the patients experienced relapse following autologous stem cell transplantation, and their brentuximab vedotin exposure differed. The source is a human donor with classical Hodgkin lymphoma. The chain uses TRBV27 and TRBJ2-1; 7 bases are a match to TRBD1. Sequences were derived from peripheral blood mononuclear cells (PBMCs), sampled before the fourth cycle of nivolumab. CDR3 coding DNA: TGTGCCAGCAGGATCGGGACAGTTTACACTGAGCAGTTCTTC. Encoded protein: CASRIGTVYTEQFF.